This TCR beta chain originates from a study of blood T cells in healthy people across ages. Study-level information: About one barcoded TCR beta cDNA was captured per two T cells.

Study-wide points: Researchers judged that diversity estimates from one million T cells fell short of true values. It was not possible, with unsorted PBMCs, to conclusively compare naive and antigen-experienced cells.

The V gene's germline CDR1 is SGHRS and CDR2 YFSETQ. CDR3 length: 15 amino acids. Trimming pared 6 bases from V and 1 base from J, leaving 16 bases between. Isolated PBMCs totaled at least 7 million in each sample. Sample-barcoded 5' priming and a J-beta primer mix drove a second PCR of roughly 6 to 12 cycles. TCRdb redid the calling of the 5' RACE reads with MiXCR, one entry per CDR3 protein. The profile shows about 1.1 million distinct CDR3 sequences, 35% to 40% of them singletons. Points on this clonotype: The antigen is undetermined.

Sample: blood. The clonotype comes from a man younger than 35 in good health. This chain joins TRBV5-1 and TRBJ1-1, with D possibly matching TRBD1 (5 bases). CDR3 sequence reads: CASMGVPYQNTEAFF. The CDR3 coding sequence is TGCGCCAGCATGGGGGTCCCCTACCAGAACACTGAAGCTTTCTTT.